The 21 T cell receptor beta chains below were found in one sample sequenced in a study of blood T cells in healthy people across ages. It was with a sample-barcoded 5' primer and a J-beta primer mix that a second PCR of about 6 to 12 cycles was run. TCRdb fed the 5' RACE reads into MiXCR, producing one record per CDR3 protein. The data show roughly 1.7 million distinct CDR3 sequences, about 31% seen once. The sample consisted of blood. The receptors derive from a woman aged 25 to 45 in good health.

The chain joins TRBV20-1 to TRBJ2-5, with TRBD2 identical over 8 bases. The CDR3 loop spans 12 amino acids. V lost 5 bases to trimming and J lost 3 bases; unmatched junction nucleotides: 2. The germline V gene has CDR1 DFQATT and CDR2 SNEGSKA (reference sequence). The CDR3 DNA is TGCAGTGCTCCGACTAGCGAAGAGACCCAGTACTTC. Amino acids: CSAPTSEETQYF.

This clonotype showed up many times. V gene TRBV10-3 combines with J gene TRBJ2-1; TRBD2 matches at 12 bases. Germline V gene data show CDR1 as ENHRY and CDR2 as SYGVKD. The V segment lost 8 bases and the J segment 8 bases; nucleotides outside the gene matches: 7. The CDR3 covers 14 residues. In DNA form, the CDR3 reads TGTGCCATCGGATCTAGCGGGGGGGCCGATGAGCAGTTCTTC. It encodes CAIGSSGGADEQFF.

The chain has TRBV29-1 and TRBJ1-1; 7 positions match TRBD1. The CDR3 loop spans 14 amino acids. Germline V gene lookup returns CDR1 SQVTM and CDR2 ANQGSEA. V lost 4 bases and J lost 0; bases outside the gene matches: 5. CDR3 sequence (DNA): TGCAGCGTTGGAGGGGGACAGTTGAACACTGAAGCTTTCTTT. This codes for CSVGGGQLNTEAFF.

CDR3 loop: CASSLVATGGNTIYF. In DNA form, the CDR3 reads TGTGCCAGCAGCTTAGTGGCCACTGGGGGAAACACCATATATTTT. The V gene is TRBV7-2, the J gene TRBJ1-3; D is ambiguous. The CDR3 spans 15 residues. Germline CDR1 reads SGHTA; CDR2 reads FQGNSA. V lost 1 base to trimming and J lost 4 bases, with 11 bases between them.

This clonotype came up many times. The rearrangement links TRBV7-9 to TRBJ2-7, with 9 bases fitting TRBD1. Unmatched junction bases numbered 3, after V lost 5 bases and J lost 4 bases. The CDR3 is 13 amino acids. In germline, CDR1 is SEHNR, CDR2 FQNEAQ (reference sequence). Here the CDR3 reads CASSRTGVYEQYF. CDR3 nucleotide sequence: TGTGCCAGCAGCAGGACAGGGGTGTACGAGCAGTACTTC.

The J gene is TRBJ2-1, the V gene TRBV10-1; tentatively, D is TRBD2 (6 bases). This CDR3 has 13 residues. The germline V and J ends were trimmed by 1 base and 10 bases, with 11 bases remaining between them. CDR1 is WNHNN and CDR2 is SYGVQD in the germline V gene (reference sequence). The CDR3 DNA is TGCGCCAGCAGTGAGTTGGGACTCGACGAGCAGTTCTTC. It specifies CASSELGLDEQFF.

The chain has TRBV6-1 and TRBJ2-5; 11 positions agree with TRBD2. The CDR3 spans 17 residues. V was clipped by 3 bases and J by 3 bases; unmatched bases: 9. From germline, CDR1 is MNHNS and CDR2 SASEGT. CDR3 nucleotide sequence: TGTGCCAGCAGTGACCTGCTGACTAGCGGGGTGAAAGAGACCCAGTACTTC. Protein: CASSDLLTSGVKETQYF.

This clonotype has just a few counts. The chain combines TRBV6-5 with TRBJ2-3, with D perhaps TRBD2 (5 bases). V was clipped by 4 bases and J by 6 bases, with 17 bases between them. This CDR3 has 15 amino acids. The germline gives CDR1 MNHEY, CDR2 SVGAGI. CDR3: CASSFGDNPGDTQYF. The CDR3 DNA sequence: TGTGCCAGCAGTTTCGGGGATAACCCCGGGGATACGCAGTATTTT.

The chain has TRBV13 and TRBJ1-1; D may be TRBD1 (5 bases). Germline V CDR1 and CDR2: PRHDT, FYEKMQ (reference sequence). V lost 5 bases and J lost 11, with 21 bases in between. The CDR3 has 14 residues. The CDR3 reads CASSLTRDRRKAFF. CDR3 DNA: TGTGCCAGCAGCCTAACGAGGGACCGGAGGAAGGCTTTCTTT.

A few counts support this clonotype. This chain links TRBV20-1 with TRBJ1-1, with D possibly being TRBD1 (5 bases). Trimming stripped 5 bases from V and 7 bases from J, with 17 bases between. CDR1 DFQATT and CDR2 SNEGSKA come from the germline V gene (reference sequence). The CDR3 contains 13 residues. The CDR3 loop is CSAVLGREFEAFF. Here the CDR3 DNA reads TGCAGTGCTGTTCTGGGCAGGGAATTTGAAGCTTTCTTT.

Of note for this clonotype: A read error may be the cause here, since a much bigger clone is one base away. The conserved phenylalanine or tryptophan normally closing the CDR3 is absent here, so this likely arose from a read error. The rearrangement links TRBV4-1 to TRBJ2-3; TRBD1 matches at 8 bases. The V and J ends lost 4 bases and 4 bases, in that order; junction bases with no gene match: 1. Germline V gene lookup returns CDR1 MGHRA and CDR2 YSYEKL. The CDR3 is 13 amino acids. CDR3 in amino acids: CASSPQGADTQYY. CDR3 in DNA: TGCGCCAGCAGCCCACAGGGGGCAGATACGCAGTATTAT.

In this sample, this clonotype turned up many times. The chain links TRBV27 to TRBJ1-2; weak D call: TRBD1 (5 bases). V gave up 2 bases and J gave up 4 bases, with 11 bases separating them. The CDR3 runs 14 residues. The germline CDR1 and CDR2 sequences are MNHEY and SMNVEV (reference sequence). CDR3 nucleotide sequence: TGTGCCAGCAGTTTAGACAGATCCGTCTATGGCTACACCTTC. Amino acids: CASSLDRSVYGYTF.

There are many counts of this clonotype. The chain employs TRBV6-5 and TRBJ2-6, with D uncertain. The V gene's germline CDR1 is MNHEY and CDR2 SVGAGI. The CDR3 is made up of 14 amino acids. V was cut by 5 bases and J by 3 bases, with 8 bases left in between. The CDR3 here is CASSPGDGANVLTF. DNA for the CDR3: TGTGCCAGCAGTCCCGGTGATGGGGCCAACGTCCTGACTTTC.

The V call is TRBV27, the J call TRBJ1-1; 8 bases line up with TRBD1. The CDR3 loop spans 15 amino acids. V lost 5 bases, J lost 2 bases, and 7 bases stayed unmatched. Germline CDR1 MNHEY, CDR2 SMNVEV (reference sequence). In DNA form, the CDR3 reads TGTGCCAGCAGTACCCCGGCAGGGGGCAACACTGAAGCTTTCTTT. It yields the protein CASSTPAGGNTEAFF.

A few counts support this clonotype. V gene TRBV10-3 combines with J gene TRBJ2-1; possible D gene TRBD1, 6 bases. From germline, CDR1 is ENHRY and CDR2 SYGVKD. The CDR3 loop spans 12 amino acids. Trimming took off 4 bases at V and 9 bases at J, with 10 bases between the two ends. The CDR3 sequence is CAISVVGGEQFF. CDR3 coding DNA: TGTGCCATCAGTGTTGTAGGGGGTGAGCAGTTCTTC.

This clonotype was seen a handful of times. The chain links TRBV3-1 to TRBJ2-5; 9 nucleotides line up with TRBD1. Trimming at V came to 5 bases and at J to 3 bases, leaving 10 bases not matched to a gene. Looked up from germline, CDR1 is LGHDT and CDR2 is YNNKEL (reference sequence). The CDR3 runs to 16 residues. The DNA for the CDR3 is TGTGCCAGCAGCTCGCGATTCCGGACAGGGGAAGAGACCCAGTACTTC. Protein sequence: CASSSRFRTGEETQYF.

This clonotype was counted a few times. CDR3 residues: CASSGSSRNEQFF. For the CDR3, the DNA is TGTGCCAGCAGTGGGTCTTCCCGCAATGAGCAGTTCTTC. The V and J genes are TRBV6-4 and TRBJ2-1; D gene unclear. The CDR3 covers 13 residues. Between the trimmed V and J ends, which lost 4 bases and 6 bases, there was a span of 10 bases. The germline CDR1 and CDR2 sequences are MRHNA and SNTAGT.

This chain uses TRBV29-1 with TRBJ2-5, with a tentative D call TRBD1 (6 bases). Germline CDR1 reads SQVTM; CDR2 reads ANQGSEA. V dropped 4 bases and J dropped 5 bases, with 17 bases sitting between them. The CDR3 runs to 14 residues. The CDR3: CSVGQGLVGETQYF. CDR3 nucleotides: TGCAGCGTTGGGCAGGGGTTGGTGGGGGAGACCCAGTACTTC.

The V call is TRBV30, the J call TRBJ2-5, with TRBD1 matching over 9 bases. The CDR3 runs 14 residues. CDR1 is GTSNPN and CDR2 is SVGIG in the germline V gene (reference sequence). The V and J ends lost 3 bases and 5 bases, in that order; junction bases with no gene match: 7. This CDR3 reads CAWSRRGTGETQYF. DNA for the CDR3: TGTGCCTGGAGCCGTAGAGGGACAGGGGAGACCCAGTACTTC.

This chain connects TRBV20-1 to TRBJ2-7; D may be TRBD2 (6 bases). Germline assignment: CDR1 DFQATT and CDR2 SNEGSKA (reference sequence). The CDR3 is made up of 13 amino acids. The V and J ends lost 6 bases and 0 bases respectively, with 12 bases between them. The chain's CDR3 is CSAPGGNSYEQYF. The CDR3 nucleotides are TGCAGTGCCCCAGGCGGGAACTCCTACGAGCAGTACTTC.

The DNA of the CDR3 is TGTGCCAGCAGTTTCTACTGGACTAGCGGGAGCATACCCTACAATGAGCAGTTCTTC. Its translation is CASSFYWTSGSIPYNEQFF. This chain joins TRBV28 and TRBJ2-1; 13 bases map to TRBD2. The CDR3 extends over 19 amino acids. The ends lost 3 bases at V and 2 bases at J; junction bases unmatched: 10. Germline loops: CDR1 MDHEN, CDR2 SYDVKM.